Below are 30 T cell receptor beta chains sequenced from a single sample in a study of blood T cell repertoires in COVID-19. Method: immunoSEQ multiplex PCR; TCRdb's copy keeps in-frame clones and lacks some. The sample carries approximately 200,000 clones, about nine tenths recorded once. Sequences were obtained from peripheral blood. The receptor source for this set is a woman aged 60 to 75 with acute or convalescent COVID-19.

The rearrangement joins TRBV4-2 to TRBJ1-4, with a tentative D call TRBD1 (6 bases). From germline, CDR1 is LGHNA and CDR2 YNFKEQ. The CDR3 sequence is 14 residues long. Trimming removed 1 base from V and 10 bases from J, with 13 bases in between. The CDR3, as DNA: TGTGCCAGCAGCCAAGCCGGGGAGGGGGGAAAACTGTTTTTT. The encoded protein is CASSQAGEGGKLFF.

This sequence joins TRBV3-1 (or the pseudogene TRBV3-2) and TRBJ2-5, with 10 bases aligning to TRBD1. V shed 5 bases and J 5 bases; nucleotides not matched to a gene: 8. The CDR3 extends over 15 amino acids. Germline assignment: CDR1 LGHDT and CDR2 YNNKEL (reference sequence). CDR3 nucleotide sequence: TGTGCCAGCAGCGACCGGGACAGGGGAGTGGAGACCCAGTACTTC. This codes for CASSDRDRGVETQYF.

V and J are TRBV5-5 and TRBJ1-1; D unresolved. The V gene's germline CDR1 is SGHKS and CDR2 YYEKEE (reference sequence). The CDR3 totals 15 residues. V was clipped by 4 bases and J by 0 bases, with 13 bases between them. The CDR3, as DNA: TGTGCCAGCAGCCCGCAGGCAAACATGAACACTGAAGCTTTCTTT. Translation gives CASSPQANMNTEAFF.

The J gene is TRBJ2-7, the V gene TRBV2; possible D gene TRBD1, 6 bases. V gave up 3 bases and J gave up 2 bases, with 14 bases separating them. The CDR3 loop spans 15 amino acids. CDR1 SNHLY and CDR2 FYNNEI come from the germline V gene. The CDR3: CASSEQGWLAYEQYF. The CDR3 DNA reads as TGTGCCAGCAGTGAGCAGGGGTGGCTTGCCTACGAGCAGTACTTC.

This clone was seen only a few times. The J gene is TRBJ1-1, the V gene TRBV6-5; TRBD1 matches at 7 bases. V lost 5 bases, J lost 6 bases, and 9 bases stayed unmatched. The CDR3 length is 14 residues. Germline values: CDR1 MNHEY, CDR2 SVGAGI. The CDR3 loop is CASSRTGWRAEAFF. The CDR3 nucleotides are TGTGCCAGCAGTAGGACAGGATGGAGGGCTGAAGCTTTCTTT.

J is TRBJ2-7 and V is TRBV19; possibly TRBD1 for D (6 bases). V gave up 4 bases and J gave up 2 bases, with 12 bases separating them. Germline assignment: CDR1 LNHDA and CDR2 SQIVND (reference sequence). The CDR3 is 14 residues long. The CDR3 DNA sequence: TGTGCCAGTAGTACCGGAGCAGGGGCCTACGAGCAGTACTTC. Translated, it gives CASSTGAGAYEQYF.

J is TRBJ1-2 and V is TRBV14, with 8 positions matching TRBD1. V was clipped by 1 base and J by 4 bases; unmatched bases: 2. The CDR3 has 14 residues. CDR1 SGHDN and CDR2 FVKESK come from the germline V gene. The CDR3 DNA sequence: TGTGCCAGCAGCCAAGGACAGGGGACCTATGGCTACACCTTC. Its protein product is CASSQGQGTYGYTF.

The gene calls are TRBV14 and TRBJ2-6; unclear D gene. The germline V gene has CDR1 SGHDN and CDR2 FVKESK. V gave up 4 bases and J gave up 4 bases, with 8 bases separating them. The CDR3 has 14 residues. The CDR3 reads CASSLGYGANVLTF. The CDR3 nucleotides read TGTGCCAGCAGCCTCGGTTACGGGGCCAACGTCCTGACTTTC.

This clone was detected a few times. The chain combines TRBV2 with TRBJ1-2; D call uncertain. This CDR3 has 12 residues. The V end lost 10 bases, the J end lost 2 bases, and 11 bases lay between the germline ends. The V gene's germline CDR1 is SNHLY and CDR2 FYNNEI. The CDR3 loop reads CAIRGPNYGYTF. CDR3 bases: TGTGCCATCCGTGGGCCGAACTATGGCTACACCTTC.

The V and J genes are TRBV21-1 and TRBJ1-3; TRBD1 is the table's D call, not checked against the DNA. TRBV21-1 is recorded as a pseudogene. The CDR3 consists of 15 residues. CDR3 in amino acids: CASSKATGWENTIYF. The DNA of the CDR3 is TGTGCCAGCAGCAAGGCGACAGGGTGGGAAAACACCATATATTTT.

The CDR3 DNA reads as TGTGCCAGCAGGGGGACAGAGAGATATAGCAATCAGCCCCAGCATTTT. Amino acids: CASRGTERYSNQPQHF. This sequence joins TRBV2 and TRBJ1-5; 7 nucleotides line up with TRBD1. Germline values: CDR1 SNHLY, CDR2 FYNNEI. V shed 6 bases and J 0 bases; nucleotides not matched to a gene: 8. This CDR3 is 16 amino acids long. Drawing the rest from reference TRBV2 and TRBJ1-5, the complete variable domain is EPEVTQTPSHQVTQMGQEVILRCVPISNHLYFYWYRQILGQKVEFLVSFYNNEISEKSEIFDDQFSVERPDGSNFTLKIRSTKLEDSAMYFCASRGTERYSNQPQHFGDGTRLSIL.

A single count supports this clone. The chain recombines TRBV10-2 with TRBJ2-3; 9 bases map to TRBD2. CDR3 length: 14 amino acids. The V segment lost 10 bases and the J segment 0 bases; nucleotides outside the gene matches: 5. CDR1 is WSHSY and CDR2 is SAAADI in the germline V gene. CDR3 nucleotide sequence: TGCGCCACAAGACTAGCGGCTAGCACAGATACGCAGTATTTT. Amino acid sequence: CATRLAASTDTQYF.

The CDR3 loop reads CSAEQGFGYEQYF. The CDR3 nucleotides read TGCAGCGCCGAACAGGGGTTTGGCTACGAGCAGTACTTC. The genes are TRBV29-1 and TRBJ2-7, with 7 bases that match TRBD1. Per germline, CDR1 SQVTM and CDR2 ANQGSEA. The CDR3 is made up of 13 amino acids. Trimming cost V 7 bases and J 3 bases; bases outside gene matches: 9.

V gene TRBV5-6 combines with J gene TRBJ1-1; tentative D call: TRBD1 (6 bases). From germline, CDR1 is SGHDT and CDR2 YYEEEE. The CDR3 contains 14 residues. The V and J ends lost 7 bases and 3 bases respectively, with 16 bases between them. The CDR3, as DNA: TGTGCCAGCGGATACTTCTCAGGGGACACTGAAGCTTTCTTT. This encodes CASGYFSGDTEAFF. Filled out from reference TRBV5-6 and TRBJ1-1, the complete variable domain reads DAGVTQSPTHLIKTRGQQVTLRCSPKSGHDTVSWYQQALGQGPQFIFQYYEEEERQRGNFPDRFSGHQFPNYSSELNVNALLLGDSALYLCASGYFSGDTEAFFGQGTRLTVV.

The V and J genes are TRBV6-5 and TRBJ2-7, with 8 positions matching TRBD2. This CDR3 is 13 amino acids long. Germline-derived CDR1 and CDR2 are MNHEY and SVGAGI. V shed 4 bases and J 6 bases; nucleotides not matched to a gene: 5. CDR3 loop: CASSSGLAAEQYF. In DNA, the CDR3 is TGTGCCAGCAGTTCCGGACTAGCAGCCGAGCAGTACTTC.

The rearrangement joins TRBV3-1 (or the pseudogene TRBV3-2) to TRBJ2-5; no clear D. Germline CDR1 LGHDT, CDR2 YNNKEL (reference sequence). Between the trimmed V and J ends, which lost 4 bases and 5 bases, there was a span of 14 bases. The CDR3 is 14 amino acids. CDR3 sequence: CASSLRSLRETQYF. The CDR3 nucleotides are TGTGCCAGCAGCCTACGGAGCCTGAGGGAGACCCAGTACTTC.

This clone was recorded once. The V and J genes are TRBV18 and TRBJ1-6, with TRBD1 as a possible D gene (5 bases). The CDR3 is made up of 14 amino acids. CDR1 KGHSH and CDR2 LQKENI come from the germline V gene. V was shortened by 3 bases and J by 9 bases, with 12 bases between the two germline ends. The CDR3 sequence: CASSPYQGGSPLHF. CDR3 nucleotide sequence: TGTGCCAGCTCACCTTACCAGGGAGGTTCACCCCTCCACTTT.

V gene TRBV9 combines with J gene TRBJ2-2, with 8 bases lining up with TRBD1. The germline gives CDR1 SGDLS, CDR2 YYNGEE. Trimming cost V 7 bases and J 11 bases; bases outside gene matches: 16. The CDR3 is made up of 15 amino acids. The CDR3 nucleotides are TGTGCCAGCGCCCCCCAGGGCAGGGGGCTAGGAGAGCTGTTTTTT. It is translated as CASAPQGRGLGELFF.

This chain connects TRBV7-6 to TRBJ2-7; TRBD2 aligns across 9 bases. V lost 5 bases and J lost 3; bases outside the gene matches: 2. The CDR3 has 13 residues. The germline V gene encodes CDR1 SGHVS and CDR2 FNYEAQ. The CDR3 DNA reads TGTGCCAGCAGCCCGACTAGCGGCTACGAGCAGTACTTC. It is translated as CASSPTSGYEQYF.

This chain uses TRBV7-9 with TRBJ1-1; a possible D gene is TRBD1 (6 bases). Germline values: CDR1 SEHNR, CDR2 FQNEAQ (reference sequence). CDR3 length equals 14 residues. V was clipped by 5 bases and J by 5 bases, with 15 bases between them. For the CDR3, the DNA is TGTGCCAGCAGCCCGAAAGGGGGGGCAACTGAAGCTTTCTTT. It is translated as CASSPKGGATEAFF.

The chain is built from TRBV18 and TRBJ2-3; weak D call: TRBD2 (5 bases). The CDR3 length is 13 residues. Germline CDR1 and CDR2: KGHSH and LQKENI. Trimming shortened V by 5 bases and J by 3 bases, and 9 bases separated the two germline ends. CDR3 bases: TGTGCCAGCTCAGTCGGGGTGACAGATACGCAGTATTTT. Its protein is CASSVGVTDTQYF. The full variable domain, in which reference TRBV18 and TRBJ2-3 provide the parts outside the CDR3, is NAGVMQNPRHLVRRRGQEARLRCSPMKGHSHVYWYRQLPEEGLKFMVYLQKENIIDESGMPKERFSAEFPKEGPSILRIQQVVRGDSAAYFCASSVGVTDTQYFGPGTRLTVL.

This rearrangement joins TRBV12-5 to TRBJ2-1, with 10 bases lining up with TRBD2. CDR1 and CDR2 (germline): LGHNT, FRNRAP. The V and J ends lost 3 bases and 0 bases, in that order; junction bases with no gene match: 14. CDR3 size: 20 residues. The CDR3 protein is CASGFHRTSGPGPSYNEQFF. CDR3 nucleotides: TGTGCTAGTGGTTTCCACAGGACTAGCGGCCCCGGGCCCTCCTACAATGAGCAGTTCTTC. Drawing the rest from reference TRBV12-5 and TRBJ2-1, the complete variable domain is DARVTQTPRHKVTEMGQEVTMRCQPILGHNTVFWYRQTMMQGLELLAYFRNRAPLDDSGMPKDRFSAEMPDATLATLKIQPSEPRDSAVYFCASGFHRTSGPGPSYNEQFFGPGTRLTVL.

This clone was seen once. The chain is built from TRBV25-1 and TRBJ2-1; TRBD1 matches 7 bases. The germline gives CDR1 MGHDK, CDR2 SYGVNS. The CDR3 covers 13 residues. Trimming took 3 bases from V and 7 from J; bases not matched to a gene: 3. In DNA, the CDR3 is TGTGCCAGCAGTGAGGACAGGAGGAATGAGCAGTTCTTC. Residues: CASSEDRRNEQFF.

This chain uses TRBV7-9 with TRBJ1-1; maybe TRBD1 (5 bases). The ends were cut back, 0 bases at V and 1 base at J, with 9 bases in the middle. Germline assignment: CDR1 SEHNR and CDR2 FQNEAQ (reference sequence). The CDR3 runs to 15 residues. The CDR3 bases are TGTGCCAGCAGCTTAGCGGCAGGGTCGAACACTGAAGCTTTCTTT. Translating it yields CASSLAAGSNTEAFF.

The chain links TRBV9 to TRBJ2-6, with D possibly being TRBD2 (5 bases). This CDR3 has 16 residues. Per germline, CDR1 SGDLS and CDR2 YYNGEE. Trimming stripped 0 bases from V and 4 bases from J, with 11 bases between. In DNA, the CDR3 is TGTGCCAGCAGCGTAGAGTTAGGGAGCGGGGCCAACGTCCTGACTTTC. Amino acid sequence: CASSVELGSGANVLTF.

This chain links TRBV28 with TRBJ1-3; D unclear. Germline CDR1 MDHEN, CDR2 SYDVKM. The CDR3 contains 15 residues. V lost 5 bases and J 0 bases, leaving 11 bases between the germline ends. DNA for the CDR3: TGTGCCAGCAGTGAGACACCCACCTCTGGAAACACCATATATTTT. Translating gives CASSETPTSGNTIYF.

This chain joins TRBV4-1 and TRBJ2-7; tentatively, D is TRBD2 (6 bases). This CDR3 is built from 11 residues. CDR1 and CDR2 (germline): MGHRA, YSYEKL. The CDR3, as DNA: TGCGCAGAGGCAGGGAGGTACGAGCAGTACTTC. It codes for CAEAGRYEQYF.

The gene calls are TRBV5-6 and TRBJ1-1; TRBD1 matches at 7 bases. CDR1 SGHDT and CDR2 YYEEEE come from the germline V gene. V lost 3 bases to trimming and J lost 1 base; unmatched junction nucleotides: 3. The CDR3 totals 14 residues. CDR3 in amino acids: CASSWGTANTEAFF. CDR3 sequence (DNA): TGTGCCAGCAGCTGGGGGACAGCGAACACTGAAGCTTTCTTT.

V and J are TRBV5-1 and TRBJ2-2; D is perhaps TRBD2 (7 bases). The V end was cut by 3 bases, the J end by 0 bases, with 15 bases between. CDR1 is SGHRS and CDR2 is YFSETQ in the germline V gene. This CDR3 comprises 17 residues. The DNA of the CDR3 is TGCGCCAGCAGCTCTGGTGGGGGGGCACCGAACACCGGGGAGCTGTTTTTT. This sequence encodes CASSSGGGAPNTGELFF.

This clone showed up just once. The V call is TRBV25-1, the J call TRBJ1-5, with TRBD1 matching over 9 bases. The CDR3 extends over 13 amino acids. Germline V gene data show CDR1 as MGHDK and CDR2 as SYGVNS. The ends lost 6 bases at V and 6 bases at J; junction bases unmatched: 3. The CDR3 nucleotides read TGTGCCAGCAGACAGGGGGCAAGTCAGCCCCAGCATTTT. Translated: CASRQGASQPQHF. Filled out from reference TRBV25-1 and TRBJ1-5, the complete variable domain reads EADIYQTPRYLVIGTGKKITLECSQTMGHDKMYWYQQDPGMELHLIHYSYGVNSTEKGDLSSESTVSRIRTEHFPLTLESARPSHTSQYLCASRQGASQPQHFGDGTRLSIL.